The present T cell receptor beta chain was sequenced within a study of identifying expanded T cells in peripheral blood. Whole-study results and caveats: Variance in clone template counts between roughly 2-week samples significantly increased with total template count across all healthy donors. Technical replicates showed approximately 1.2 changed clones; roughly two weeks around 15; four weeks 19.

The germline V and J ends were trimmed by 3 bases and 7 bases, with 10 bases remaining between them. The CDR3 totals 13 residues. CDR1 MNHNS and CDR2 SASEGT come from the germline V gene. Assay used: immunoSEQ multiplex PCR; TCRdb lists only in-frame clones, some missing. Of around 85,000 clones detected, about 91% appear once; the ten largest clones hold around 2.7%. Worth noting for this clone: Antigen unknown.

The material sequenced was blood. The sequence was collected from a person aged 18 to 69 in good health. The chain joins TRBV6-1 to TRBJ1-5, with D possibly being TRBD1 (6 bases). CDR3 nucleotides: TGTGCCAGCAGTGACGGACAGAGGCAGCCCCAGCATTTT. It is translated as CASSDGQRQPQHF.